The entry below describes one T cell receptor beta chain. Its antigen has not been determined. No base quality values were provided; no much bigger clone lies one nucleotide off. This sample is drawn from a study of T cells in localized non-small cell lung cancer (dated by TCRdb to about 2020). Concerning the study at large: The study examined T cell repertoires in hundreds of patients with early-stage NSCLC and compared tumors with uninvolved tumor-adjacent lungs. The cohort was made up of 200 to 250 treatment-naive NSCLC patients whose localized lung tumors had been resected. NSCLC patients had a mean age of around 70 years, and more than 120 were male and about a hundred female. Overall study outcomes, separate from this receptor: A median of roughly 58 of the top 100 tumor clones were detected in paired uninvolved adjacent lung, and 28 of these tumor clones were also found among the top 100 clones of the paired uninvolved adjacent lung. Longer overall survival was associated with higher blood T cell density, whereas shorter survival was associated with higher adjacent-lung clonality. Uninvolved tumor-adjacent lung showed the highest T cell clonality, higher than tumor, which suggests more focused antigenic responses in the adjacent lung. Because multi-region sequencing of the tumors was not done, intratumor heterogeneity could not be ruled out. Because the study design was exploratory, TCR variables were selected using unadjusted p-values without false-discovery rate correction.

TCR beta CDR3 regions were sequenced from DNA using the immunoSEQ Assay. The published analysis was carried out like this. T cell density was computed as TCR beta template counts normalized to usable DNA estimated by amplifying housekeeping genes. The preseqR package was used to estimate richness by extrapolating to 400,000 templates for PBMC samples and to 120,000 templates for tissue samples. Clonality was calculated as one minus Pielou's evenness. Tissue-enriched TCRs were identified by differential abundance testing using productive amino-acid clonotypes, minimum total count 5 and alpha 0.1. The Jaccard Index and the Morisita Overlap Index were used to measure how much the repertoires overlapped between compartments. GLIPH clustered TCR beta CDR3s with public tetramer-defined viral CDR3s; viral motifs required at least three viral sequences plus V-gene enrichment. TCRdb carries this immuneACCESS record with in-frame sequences only. Its versions omit some clonotypes, under half of them owing to an unresolved V gene in the studies checked, with the rest unexplained. V and J calls plus clone size are reproduced from that table; the DNA served to infer D and trimming. In all, the sample holds around 40,000 clones, and more than 75% of those were seen once. Of the sample, 5.5% to 6.5% falls within the top ten clones.

At diagnosis, peripheral blood, uninvolved tumor-adjacent lung and tumor were collected and stored as a combination of fresh-frozen and FFPE material. Blood samples were analyzed as peripheral blood mononuclear cells for TCR repertoire profiling. The V and J ends are trimmed by 3 bases and 0 bases, leaving 9 bases between them. The CDR3 covers 14 residues, taking in both the cysteine and the phenylalanine. Just CDR3 DNA is preserved here, 42 bases in frame from base 1. The germline V gene yields MDHEN for CDR1 and SYDVKM for CDR2. The source material was peripheral blood, sampled before any cancer treatment. The chain is encoded by TRBV28 joined to TRBJ2-7; the D gene is not confidently resolved. The clonotype originates from a man between 40 and 70 years old with stage I lung adenocarcinoma. The nucleotide sequence is TGTGCCAGCAGTTTTGGGTTCCCCTCCTACGAGCAGTACTTC. Translation gives CASSFGFPSYEQYF.